The source of this T cell receptor beta chain is a study of regulatory and conventional T cells in RAG deficiency. Overall study findings and caveats: Patient subsets had shorter CDR3s; Omenn Treg-Tconv overlap exceeded 80%. Shannon entropy was markedly lower and Simpson indices higher in RAG-deficient patients than control T-cell subsets.

Produced via immunoSEQ multiplex PCR; TCRdb's table is partial and in-frame only. In the table there are 30,000 to 40,000 clones, 89% of which are singletons. For this clone: What it recognizes is unknown.

The ends were cut back, 1 base at V and 5 bases at J, with 10 bases in the middle. CDR3 length equals 13 residues. Germline V gene sequence: CDR1 SGHNT, CDR2 YYREEE (reference sequence). These same records also appear under a second study, on regulatory T cells. That paper states: The primer mix had 52 TRBV and 13 TRBJ primers.

The TCR was taken from a human donor in good health. Input material: CD8+ T cells sorted from blood. The genes are TRBV5-4 and TRBJ2-7, with D perhaps matching TRBD1 (5 bases). This chain's CDR3 is CASSLQGLDEQYF. DNA of the CDR3: TGTGCCAGCAGCTTGCAGGGTTTAGACGAGCAGTACTTC.